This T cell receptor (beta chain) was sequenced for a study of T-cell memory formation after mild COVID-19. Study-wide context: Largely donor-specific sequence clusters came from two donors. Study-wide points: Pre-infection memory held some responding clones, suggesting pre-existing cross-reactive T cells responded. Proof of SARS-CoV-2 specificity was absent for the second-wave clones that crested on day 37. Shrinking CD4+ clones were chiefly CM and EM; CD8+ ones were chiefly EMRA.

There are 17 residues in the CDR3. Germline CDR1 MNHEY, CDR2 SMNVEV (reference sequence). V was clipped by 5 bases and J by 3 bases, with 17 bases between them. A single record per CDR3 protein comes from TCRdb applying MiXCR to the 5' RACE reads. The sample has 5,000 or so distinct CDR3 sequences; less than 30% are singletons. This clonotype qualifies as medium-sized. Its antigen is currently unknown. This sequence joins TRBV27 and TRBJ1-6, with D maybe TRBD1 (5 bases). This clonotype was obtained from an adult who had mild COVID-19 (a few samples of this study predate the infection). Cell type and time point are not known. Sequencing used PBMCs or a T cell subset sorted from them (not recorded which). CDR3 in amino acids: CASSTTAGRLYNSPLHF. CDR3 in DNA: TGTGCCAGCAGTACTACGGCGGGGCGCCTCTATAATTCACCCCTCCACTTT.